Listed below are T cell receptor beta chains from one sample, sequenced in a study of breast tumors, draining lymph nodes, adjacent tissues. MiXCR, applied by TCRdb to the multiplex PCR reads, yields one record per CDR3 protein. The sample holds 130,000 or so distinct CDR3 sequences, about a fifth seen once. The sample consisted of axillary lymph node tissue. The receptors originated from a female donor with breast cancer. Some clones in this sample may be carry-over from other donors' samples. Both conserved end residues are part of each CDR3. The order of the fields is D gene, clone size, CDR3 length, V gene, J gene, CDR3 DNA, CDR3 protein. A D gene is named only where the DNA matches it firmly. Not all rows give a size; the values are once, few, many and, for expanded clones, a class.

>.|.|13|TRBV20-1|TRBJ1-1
TGCAGTGCTAGATGGGGGAGGGACACTGAAGCTTTCTTT
CSARWGRDTEAFF
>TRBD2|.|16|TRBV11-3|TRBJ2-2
TGTGCCAGCAGTTCAGTAGCGGGAGTTGGCACCGGGGAGCTGTTTTTT
CASSSVAGVGTGELFF
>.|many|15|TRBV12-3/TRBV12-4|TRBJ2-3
TGTGCCAGCAGTTTGGCCAGGGGTATGACAGATACGCAGTATTTT
CASSLARGMTDTQYF
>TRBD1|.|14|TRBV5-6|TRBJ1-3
TGTGCCAGCAGACTGACAGGGGGACGGAACACCATATATTTT
CASRLTGGRNTIYF
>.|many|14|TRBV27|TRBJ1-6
TGTGCCAGCAGTTGGGGCAGGGGTGATTCACCCCTCCACTTT
CASSWGRGDSPLHF
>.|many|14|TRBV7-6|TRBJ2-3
TGTGCCAGCAGCTCGCGGGGGCCCCCAGATACGCAGTATTTT
CASSSRGPPDTQYF
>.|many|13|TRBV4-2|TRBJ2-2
TGTGCCAGCAGTGGCCCGAACACCGGGGAGCTGTTTTTT
CASSGPNTGELFF
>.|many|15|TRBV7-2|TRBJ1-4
TGTGCCAGCAGCCCCCGTGAAAGGGTCGGTGAAAAACTGTTTTTT
CASSPRERVGEKLFF
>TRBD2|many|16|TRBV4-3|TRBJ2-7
TGCGCCAGCAGCCAAGATTTTCGCGGGAGGGCCTACGAGCAGTACTTC
CASSQDFRGRAYEQYF
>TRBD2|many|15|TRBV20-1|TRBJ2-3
TGCAGTGGCGACAACGGGGCGGGAGTTGCAGATACGCAGTATTTT
CSGDNGAGVADTQYF
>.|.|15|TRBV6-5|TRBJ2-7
TGTGCCAGCAGTTACTCCCAGGGGCGAACCTACGAGCAGTACTTC
CASSYSQGRTYEQYF
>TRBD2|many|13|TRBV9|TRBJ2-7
TGTGCCAGGGGAGCGACTAGCGGGGCCGCCGGGTACTTC
CARGATSGAAGYF
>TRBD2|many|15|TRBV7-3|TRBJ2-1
TGTGCCAGCAGCTTGGGACTAGCGGCGTCTAATGAGCAGTTCTTC
CASSLGLAASNEQFF
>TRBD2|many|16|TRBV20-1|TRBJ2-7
TGCAGTGCTAGAGGCCAGCTAGCGGACTTGACCTACGAGCAGTACTTC
CSARGQLADLTYEQYF
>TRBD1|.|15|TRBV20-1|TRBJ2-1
TGCAGTGCTTACGCAACGGGACAGACCTACAATGAGCAGTTCTTC
CSAYATGQTYNEQFF
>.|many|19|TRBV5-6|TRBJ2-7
TGTGCCAGCAGCTTGGCGCACCACATGCCAGGCCATCCCTCCTACGAGCAGTACTTC
CASSLAHHMPGHPSYEQYF
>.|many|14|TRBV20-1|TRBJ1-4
TGCAGTGCTAGAGAGACAGGCTTTAATGAAAAACTGTTTTTT
CSARETGFNEKLFF
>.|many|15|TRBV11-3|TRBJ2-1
TGTGCCAGCAGCCTCCGACTAGAGGTGGGCAATCAGCAGTTCTTC
CASSLRLEVGNQQFF
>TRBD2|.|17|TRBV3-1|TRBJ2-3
TGTGCCAGCAGCCAACCCGGGACTAGCTGTGACACAGATACGCAGTATTTT
CASSQPGTSCDTDTQYF
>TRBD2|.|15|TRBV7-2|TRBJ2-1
TGTGCCAGCAGCCACCGGACTAGCGGGAGGGCTGAGCAGTTCTTC
CASSHRTSGRAEQFF
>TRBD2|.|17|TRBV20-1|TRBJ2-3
TGCAGTGCGATTGGGACTAGCGGGAGAGGGAGCACAGATACGCAGTATTTT
CSAIGTSGRGSTDTQYF
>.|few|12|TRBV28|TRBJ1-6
TGTGCCAGCAACACAGGAGCTTCACCCCTCCACTTT
CASNTGASPLHF
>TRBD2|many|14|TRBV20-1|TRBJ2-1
TGCAGTGCTAGACTAGCGGGATTTTACAATGAGCAGTTCTTC
CSARLAGFYNEQFF
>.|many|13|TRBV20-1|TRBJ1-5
TGCAGTGCGTTGGACGGACGCAATCAGCCCCAGCATTTT
CSALDGRNQPQHF
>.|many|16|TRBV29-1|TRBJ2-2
TGCAGCGTTGAAGGAGGACAGAAAACAAACACCGGGGAGCTGTTTTTT
CSVEGGQKTNTGELFF
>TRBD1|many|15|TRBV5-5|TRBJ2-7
TGTGCCAGCAGCTTTGACCCAGGGGGAACCTACGAGCAGTACTTC
CASSFDPGGTYEQYF
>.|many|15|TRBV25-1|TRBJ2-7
TGTGCCAGCAGTGAACTCGGGACACTTAACTACGAGCAGTACTTC
CASSELGTLNYEQYF
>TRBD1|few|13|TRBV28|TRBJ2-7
TGTGCCAGCAGTACAGGGGCCCAACACGAGCAGTACTTC
CASSTGAQHEQYF
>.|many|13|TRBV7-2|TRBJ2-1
TGTGCCAGCAGCGCCAGGACTGACAATGAGCAGTTCTTC
CASSARTDNEQFF
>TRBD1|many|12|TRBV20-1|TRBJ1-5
TGCAGTGCTTACAGGGGGGGTCAGCCCCAGCATTTT
CSAYRGGQPQHF
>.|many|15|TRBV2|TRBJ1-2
TGTGCCAGCAGTGAGTGGGGGACTACTAACTATGGCTACACCTTC
CASSEWGTTNYGYTF
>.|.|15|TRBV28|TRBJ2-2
TGTGCCAGCAGCCCCGGGTCGGTGGACACCGGGGAGCTGTTTTTT
CASSPGSVDTGELFF
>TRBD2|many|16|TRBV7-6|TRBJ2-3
TGTGCCAGCAGCCCACTAGCGGGAGGTTTCACAGATACGCAGTATTTT
CASSPLAGGFTDTQYF
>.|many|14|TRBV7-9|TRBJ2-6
TGTGCCAGCAGCTCCCTAACCCGGGCCAACGTCCTGACTTTC
CASSSLTRANVLTF
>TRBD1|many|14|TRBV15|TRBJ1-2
TGTGCCACCAGCGGGACAGGGGGCAACTATGGCTACACCTTC
CATSGTGGNYGYTF